These T cell receptor beta chains were read from a single sample in a study of CD8+CD57+ T cells in acquired aplastic anemia. Via MiXCR, TCRdb re-called the reads, giving one row per CDR3 protein. Found here are 95,000 to 150,000 distinct CDR3 sequences, over 55% of them singletons; the top ten hold 25% to 30%. Sequencing was carried out using sorted CD4+, CD8+, or CD8+CD57+ T cells (not recorded which) from PBMCs. Receptor source: a human donor with aplastic anemia. Each CDR3 is given with its conserved first and last residue. The D gene is left open where the match is weak. Part of the rows lack a size; the others show once, few, many or a class for expanded clones.

NA	TRBJ1-6	TRBV7-9	NA	CASSLGGIRGSPLHF	TGTGCCAGCAGCTTAGGAGGGATCAGGGGTTCACCCCTCCACTTT
many	TRBJ1-6	TRBV27	TRBD1	CASSTRDRVSPLHF	TGTGCCAGCAGTACACGGGACAGGGTATCCCCCCTCCACTTT
NA	TRBJ2-2	TRBV29-1	NA	CSVTGTTNTGELFF	TGCAGCGTCACCGGGACAACGAACACCGGGGAGCTGTTTTTT
NA	TRBJ1-1	TRBV3-1	TRBD1	CASSRRPGTGRDTEAFF	TGTGCCAGCAGCCGCCGTCCCGGGACAGGGAGGGACACTGAAGCTTTCTTT
few	TRBJ2-7	TRBV10-2	NA	CASSPEGRVGYEQYF	TGCGCCAGCAGTCCCGAAGGTAGGGTAGGTTACGAGCAGTACTTC
many	TRBJ1-6	TRBV6-1	TRBD1	CASNPEPGQGPSPLHF	TGTGCCAGCAACCCTGAACCGGGACAGGGACCATCACCCCTCCACTTT
many	TRBJ1-1	TRBV29-1	NA	CSVEQGGNTEAFF	TGCAGCGTTGAGCAGGGTGGTAACACTGAAGCTTTCTTT
many	TRBJ2-7	TRBV7-9	NA	CASSPVGDYEQYF	TGTGCCAGCAGCCCAGTCGGGGACTACGAGCAGTACTTC
NA	TRBJ2-3	TRBV20-1	TRBD2	CSTGTSGVLSTDTQYF	TGCAGTACCGGGACTAGCGGGGTACTTAGCACAGATACGCAGTATTTT
NA	TRBJ2-7	TRBV2	TRBD1	CASSLMGQGYEQYF	TGTGCCAGCAGCCTGATGGGACAGGGCTACGAGCAGTACTTC
few	TRBJ2-7	TRBV20-1	NA	CSAERGGGSEQYF	TGCAGTGCTGAACGGGGCGGTGGATCCGAGCAGTACTTC
NA	TRBJ1-3	TRBV19	TRBD1	CASSIPRTGMKLGNTIYF	TGTGCCAGTAGTATCCCTCGGACAGGGATGAAGTTAGGAAACACCATATATTTT
NA	TRBJ2-1	TRBV11-2	TRBD2	CASSLDGGSVGEQFF	TGTGCCAGCAGCTTAGACGGCGGGAGCGTGGGTGAGCAGTTCTTC
NA	TRBJ2-1	TRBV19	NA	CASSIEQIDGNEQFF	TGTGCCAGTAGTATAGAACAGATTGATGGCAATGAGCAGTTCTTC
many	TRBJ1-1	TRBV4-3	NA	CASSLTGGTEAFF	TGCGCCAGCAGCTTAACGGGCGGGACTGAAGCTTTCTTT
NA	TRBJ1-6	TRBV3-1	TRBD1	CASSQVTGALYLHF	TGTGCCAGCAGCCAAGTAACAGGGGCCCTTTACCTCCACTTT